Many counts were recorded for the clone carrying this TCR beta chain. Its antigen is unidentified. The entry originates in a study of T cells in Graves' hyperthyroidism and ophthalmopathy. General observations from the study: Clonotypes that were expanded in thyroid above 0.001 mostly appeared in blood too.

Diagnoses were established using clinical symptoms, serum thyroxine and TRAb, thyroid ultrasound and orbital computed tomography. The authors took PBMCs from 10 ml fresh peripheral blood. There were TCR beta CDR3 regions amplified from RNA transcripts. Researchers ran a first-round RT-PCR on the TCR CDR3 using the HTBI primer set. TCRdb re-derived calls from the multiplex PCR reads in MiXCR, one entry per CDR3 protein. The sample records about 480,000 distinct CDR3 sequences, 14% being singletons. Germline V gene lookup returns CDR1 SGHNT and CDR2 YENEEA. Trimming stripped 8 bases from V and 2 bases from J, with 9 bases between. The CDR3 has 12 residues.

Sequenced sample: blood. The source is a young woman with Graves' hyperthyroidism. The chain recombines TRBV11-3 with TRBJ2-5, with D perhaps matching TRBD2 (6 bases). As DNA, the CDR3 is TGTGCCAGCGAGGAGGGGCAAGAGACCCAGTACTTC. This codes for CASEEGQETQYF.